This T cell receptor beta chain came from a study of T cell responses to AZD1222 COVID-19 vaccine. The CDR3 consists of 12 residues. Looked up from germline, CDR1 is MNHNY and CDR2 is SVGAGI (reference sequence). Trimming removed 6 bases at V and 8 bases at J, with 8 bases between. Comment on this clone: What it binds is not known.

General study results and limits: Donors were chiefly white British, with a greater number of females, and clonal diversity was perhaps underestimated. In all cases, repertoires were sampled only after the peak T cell response. Compared with day 0, the breadth and depth of the Spike-specific TCR repertoire rose significantly after two doses of AZD1222. Targets within unmutated variant regions were reportedly found for nearly half of spike-specific TCRs.

Here immunoSEQ multiplex PCR was the method, and the copy in TCRdb shows in-frame clones only, minus some. The sample carries 68,000 or so clones, about 88% recorded once. This chain uses TRBV6-6 with TRBJ1-6; D is perhaps TRBD1 (6 bases). The clonotype was recovered from an adult in good health. The source material was peripheral blood, sampled on day 0 of AZD1222 vaccination. The CDR3 coding sequence is TGTGCCAGCAGGTCAGGGGATTCACCCCTCCACTTT. It codes for CASRSGDSPLHF.